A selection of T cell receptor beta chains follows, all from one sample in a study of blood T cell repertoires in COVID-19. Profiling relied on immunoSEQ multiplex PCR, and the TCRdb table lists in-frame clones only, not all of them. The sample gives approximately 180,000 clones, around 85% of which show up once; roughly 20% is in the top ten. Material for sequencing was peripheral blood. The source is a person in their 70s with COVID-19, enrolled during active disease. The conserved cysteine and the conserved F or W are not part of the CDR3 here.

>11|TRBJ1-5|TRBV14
ASSQGANQPQH
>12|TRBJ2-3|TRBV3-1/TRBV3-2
ASSQGRSTDTQY
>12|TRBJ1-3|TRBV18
ASCPGTSGNTIY
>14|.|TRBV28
ASSSLSGTGIDEQY
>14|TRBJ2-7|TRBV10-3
AISDPAGGVGYEQY
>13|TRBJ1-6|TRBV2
ASSGTGGLNSPLH
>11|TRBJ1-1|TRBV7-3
ASRRVVNTEAF
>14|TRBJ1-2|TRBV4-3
ASSQEAGGSPYGYT
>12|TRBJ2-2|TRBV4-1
ASSQGTIHGELF
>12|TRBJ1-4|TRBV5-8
ASSLTGFSEKLF
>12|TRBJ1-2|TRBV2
ASSNRGRSYGYT